The 21 T cell receptor beta chains below come from one sample, sequenced in a study of blood T cell repertoires in COVID-19. The data were produced by immunoSEQ multiplex PCR, yet TCRdb's version contains in-frame clones alone and is incomplete. The sample consists of 250,000 to 350,000 clones, approximately 86% of them appearing once. Sequences were obtained from peripheral blood. Receptors originate from a man younger than 30 with active or convalescent COVID-19.

The rearrangement joins TRBV28 to TRBJ1-5; no reliable D call. Trimming took off 6 bases at V and 0 bases at J, with 15 bases between the two ends. CDR1 and CDR2 (germline): MDHEN, SYDVKM. CDR3 length: 16 amino acids. CDR3 DNA sequence: TGTGCCAGCAGCCTACTCGGGTATTATAGCAATCAGCCCCAGCATTTT. Amino acid sequence: CASSLLGYYSNQPQHF.

The V and J genes are TRBV21-1 and TRBJ1-2. TRBV21-1 is termed a pseudogene. The CDR3 totals 14 residues. This chain's CDR3 is CASSLRRRGSGYTF. CDR3 nucleotide sequence: TGTGCCAGCAGCCTCAGGAGGAGGGGTTCTGGCTACACCTTC.

The V call is TRBV5-1, the J call TRBJ2-5, with 7 bases identical to TRBD1. The V gene's germline CDR1 is SGHRS and CDR2 YFSETQ. Trimming at V came to 0 bases and at J to 7 bases, leaving 9 bases not matched to a gene. CDR3 size: 15 residues. The CDR3 is CASSLGDSSDGTQYF. CDR3 bases: TGCGCCAGCAGCTTGGGGGACAGTTCTGATGGGACCCAGTACTTC.

This chain connects TRBV27 to TRBJ2-7, with 9 nucleotides matching TRBD2. The CDR3 runs to 15 residues. After removal of 3 bases from V and 6 bases from J, the junction contained 9 bases not matched to a gene. Per the germline V gene, CDR1 is MNHEY and CDR2 is SMNVEV (reference sequence). The CDR3 is CASSFRGGRAGEQYF. In DNA form, the CDR3 reads TGTGCCAGCAGTTTCCGTGGCGGGAGGGCCGGCGAGCAGTACTTC.

V and J are TRBV6-2 or TRBV6-3 and TRBJ2-1; 7 nucleotides agree with TRBD2. CDR1 is MNHEY, CDR2 SVGEGT, per germline. There are 15 residues in the CDR3. Unmatched junction bases numbered 12, after V lost 8 bases and J lost 5 bases. The CDR3 DNA is TGTGCCAGCCGCCCGTTGGCGGGGGTAAACAATGAGCAGTTCTTC. Protein product: CASRPLAGVNNEQFF.

The rearrangement joins TRBV9 to TRBJ2-3, with 8 bases matching TRBD2. The CDR3 extends over 16 amino acids. With V trimmed by 0 bases and J by 4 bases, 7 bases remained unmatched. The V gene's germline CDR1 is SGDLS and CDR2 YYNGEE. Written as DNA, the CDR3 is TGTGCCAGCAGCGTAGTTAGCGGGGAGGGTGCAGATACGCAGTATTTT. This translates into CASSVVSGEGADTQYF.

The chain links TRBV5-1 to TRBJ2-1; 12 nucleotides agree with TRBD2. Germline V gene sequence: CDR1 SGHRS, CDR2 YFSETQ. The V segment lost 0 bases and the J segment 1 base; nucleotides outside the gene matches: 5. This CDR3 comprises 18 residues. The CDR3 loop is CASSLATTSGRSYNEQFF. CDR3 DNA: TGCGCCAGCAGCTTGGCTACGACTAGCGGGAGATCCTACAATGAGCAGTTCTTC.

The chain joins TRBV15 to TRBJ1-5, with D maybe TRBD1 (5 bases). The CDR3 contains 14 residues. The germline gives CDR1 LNHNV, CDR2 YYDKDF (reference sequence). Trimming cost V 1 base and J 5 bases, with 9 bases left between them. CDR3: CATSRGGGYQPQHF. The CDR3 DNA follows: TGTGCCACCAGCAGAGGGGGGGGTTATCAGCCCCAGCATTTT.

The chain is built from TRBV9 and TRBJ2-5; 11 bases match TRBD1. With V trimmed by 4 bases and J by 2 bases, 13 bases remained unmatched. Germline V lookup: CDR1 SGDLS, CDR2 YYNGEE. This CDR3 spans 18 amino acids. The CDR3 DNA is TGTGCCAGCAGCACCCCGCGGGGGGACAGGGGGGATCAAGAGACCCAGTACTTC. Amino acid sequence: CASSTPRGDRGDQETQYF.

This chain links TRBV12-5 with TRBJ1-1; tentatively, D is TRBD1 (6 bases). The CDR3 is 12 residues long. Germline-derived CDR1 and CDR2 are LGHNT and FRNRAP. Trimming took off 3 bases at V and 6 bases at J, with 8 bases between the two ends. The chain's CDR3 is CASGLRTAEAFF. The CDR3 DNA reads as TGTGCTAGTGGTTTAAGGACAGCTGAAGCTTTCTTT.

This chain joins TRBV3-1 (or the pseudogene TRBV3-2) and TRBJ2-1, with D hard to call. The CDR3 runs to 13 residues. Germline V gene data show CDR1 as LGHDT and CDR2 as YNNKEL (reference sequence). The V end was cut by 4 bases, the J end by 15 bases, with 19 bases between. The CDR3 DNA reads as TGTGCCAGCAGCCCCCGAGAGAGTTCCTCTCTGTTCTTC. Amino acids: CASSPRESSSLFF.

The chain uses TRBV6-2 or TRBV6-3 and TRBJ1-1; D is possibly TRBD1 (5 bases). The germline CDR1 and CDR2 sequences are MNHEY and SVGEGT. The CDR3 has 14 amino acids. V dropped 0 bases and J dropped 8 bases, with 13 bases sitting between them. The chain's CDR3 is CASSYSSSGLEAFF. CDR3 coding DNA: TGTGCCAGCAGTTACTCGTCGTCAGGGTTAGAAGCTTTCTTT.

The chain links TRBV18 to TRBJ2-3, with a possible D match to TRBD2 (6 bases). The CDR3 is 16 residues long. Trimming cost V 3 bases and J 0 bases, with 13 bases left between them. Germline V CDR1 and CDR2: KGHSH, LQKENI. The chain's CDR3 is CASSPGLYASTDTQYF. CDR3 sequence (DNA): TGTGCCAGCTCACCGGGACTTTATGCTAGCACAGATACGCAGTATTTT. The full variable domain, with the rest looked up from reference TRBV18 and TRBJ2-3, is NAGVMQNPRHLVRRRGQEARLRCSPMKGHSHVYWYRQLPEEGLKFMVYLQKENIIDESGMPKERFSAEFPKEGPSILRIQQVVRGDSAAYFCASSPGLYASTDTQYFGPGTRLTVL.

This clone is a singleton in its sample. V gene TRBV5-6 combines with J gene TRBJ2-5, with D hard to call. V was pared by 1 base and J by 5 bases, with 6 bases between. Germline CDR1 SGHDT, CDR2 YYEEEE. The length of the CDR3 is 12 residues. The CDR3 DNA follows: TGTGCCAGCAGCTTGTCCCGGGAGACCCAGTACTTC. Translation gives CASSLSRETQYF.

A few counts support this clone. The chain uses TRBV19 and TRBJ2-7, with 10 bases aligning to TRBD1. The CDR3 covers 15 residues. Germline V gene data show CDR1 as LNHDA and CDR2 as SQIVND (reference sequence). V lost 2 bases and J lost 4; bases outside the gene matches: 5. This chain's CDR3 is CASSIRDRGGYEQYF. CDR3 coding DNA: TGTGCCAGTAGTATAAGGGACAGGGGCGGGTACGAGCAGTACTTC.

There are a few counts of this clone. The V gene is TRBV4-3, the J gene TRBJ2-7; 7 positions match TRBD1. The CDR3 loop spans 15 amino acids. The V segment lost 4 bases and the J segment 2 bases; nucleotides outside the gene matches: 8. The V gene's germline CDR1 is LGHNA and CDR2 YSLEER. The CDR3 coding sequence is TGCGCCAGCAGCCGATCCTGGGACAGCACCTACGAGCAGTACTTC. As protein: CASSRSWDSTYEQYF.

In its sample, this clone was seen many times. V usage is TRBV6-4 and J usage is TRBJ2-3, with a tentative D call TRBD2 (6 bases). Looked up from germline, CDR1 is MRHNA and CDR2 is SNTAGT. CDR3 length: 14 residues. V lost 3 bases and J lost 5, with 12 bases in between. The CDR3 DNA reads TGTGCCAGCAGTGAAAGAGGAGGGGAAGATACGCAGTATTTT. It translates to CASSERGGEDTQYF.

This chain joins TRBV18 and TRBJ1-1, with a tentative D call TRBD1 (5 bases). Trimming pared 2 bases from V and 3 bases from J, leaving 10 bases between. This CDR3 has 14 amino acids. Germline CDR1 KGHSH, CDR2 LQKENI. DNA of the CDR3: TGTGCCAGCTCACCAGGGGGGGAACACACTGAAGCTTTCTTT. Amino acids: CASSPGGEHTEAFF.

The chain has TRBV7-8 and TRBJ2-1, with 10 bases fitting TRBD2. This CDR3 has 18 residues. V was pared by 6 bases and J by 7 bases, with 18 bases of the junction left unmatched. Germline CDR1 reads SGHVS; CDR2 reads FQNEAQ. CDR3 loop: CASRNKGAELAGNNEQFF. The CDR3, as DNA: TGTGCCAGCAGAAACAAAGGGGCGGAACTAGCGGGAAATAATGAGCAGTTCTTC.

This chain joins TRBV6-5 and TRBJ1-1, with 9 positions matching TRBD1. The CDR3 runs to 15 residues. Losses at the gene ends were 1 base for V and 3 bases for J; bases not matched to a gene: 3. Germline CDR1 is MNHEY and CDR2 is SVGAGI. The chain's CDR3 is CASSYWTGAHTEAFF. CDR3 sequence (DNA): TGTGCCAGCAGTTACTGGACAGGGGCACACACTGAAGCTTTCTTT.

The chain combines TRBV5-5 with TRBJ2-7; weak D call: TRBD2 (5 bases). CDR3 length: 13 amino acids. In germline, CDR1 is SGHKS, CDR2 YYEKEE (reference sequence). Deletions cut 7 bases from V and 5 bases from J, with 16 bases between. The CDR3 region is CASALRGLNEQYF. The DNA of the CDR3 is TGTGCCAGCGCCCTCCGAGGGCTCAACGAGCAGTACTTC.